Below, 18 T cell receptor beta chains from the same sample are listed, as sequenced in a study of cytomegalovirus exposure and HLA in healthy donors. The table came from immunoSEQ multiplex PCR; TCRdb's copy has only in-frame clones and leaves some out. The sample records some 150,000 clones, 80% to 90% being singletons. Sequenced input: PBMCs. These receptors originate from a man aged 18 to 29 in good health and CMV-seropositive.

DNA of the CDR3: TGCGCCAGCAGCCGAACCGGGACAGGGAACTATGGCTACACCTTC. Its protein is CASSRTGTGNYGYTF. The genes are TRBV5-1 and TRBJ1-2, with TRBD1 identical over 9 bases. V lost 4 bases to trimming and J lost 2 bases; unmatched junction nucleotides: 6. This CDR3 region has 15 residues. Germline V gives CDR1 SGHRS, CDR2 YFSETQ.

The chain links TRBV10-1 to TRBJ1-1; D gene uncertain. The CDR3 totals 13 residues. V was pared by 2 bases and J by 11 bases, with 15 bases between. Germline CDR1 is WNHNN and CDR2 is SYGVQD (reference sequence). CDR3 sequence: CASSEDIRTGAFF. The CDR3 DNA sequence: TGCGCCAGCAGTGAGGATATACGGACTGGGGCTTTCTTT.

The V call is TRBV19, the J call TRBJ2-7; 9 positions agree with TRBD2. Unmatched junction bases numbered 3, after V lost 6 bases and J lost 3 bases. Per the germline V gene, CDR1 is LNHDA and CDR2 is SQIVND (reference sequence). The CDR3 sequence is 13 residues long. The CDR3 here is CASSLAGSYEQYF. CDR3 DNA sequence: TGTGCCAGTAGCCTAGCGGGAAGCTACGAGCAGTACTTC.

The rearrangement links TRBV6-1 to TRBJ2-3; 10 bases align to TRBD2. Germline loops: CDR1 MNHNS, CDR2 SASEGT. This CDR3 comprises 16 residues. The ends lost 4 bases at V and 4 bases at J; junction bases unmatched: 8. CDR3 bases: TGTGCCAGCAGTGGCCACGGTAGCGGGGGGTCAGATACGCAGTATTTT. Its protein is CASSGHGSGGSDTQYF.

This clone was seen only once. The chain employs TRBV7-8 and TRBJ2-7, with D unresolved. CDR1 SGHVS and CDR2 FQNEAQ come from the germline V gene. Trimming took off 5 bases at V and 2 bases at J, with 13 bases between the two ends. The CDR3 is made up of 14 amino acids. CDR3 loop: CASSQRRVTYEQYF. CDR3 coding DNA: TGTGCCAGCAGCCAACGCCGGGTGACCTACGAGCAGTACTTC.

The chain uses TRBV11-3 and TRBJ1-1; D is possibly TRBD1 (6 bases). V was trimmed by 4 bases and J by 4 bases, leaving 10 bases between them. The CDR3 is 13 residues long. The germline gives CDR1 SGHNT, CDR2 YENEEA. CDR3 nucleotides: TGTGCCAGCAGCTCACAGGGAGTCACTGAAGCTTTCTTT. Protein: CASSSQGVTEAFF.

The gene calls are TRBV5-4 and TRBJ2-5, with 7 bases that match TRBD2. This CDR3 is 16 amino acids long. Germline trimming cut 3 bases from V and 0 bases from J; bases unmatched to any gene: 8. The germline gives CDR1 SGHNT, CDR2 YYREEE (reference sequence). The DNA for the CDR3 is TGTGCCAGCAGCTCGTGGGTCGGGGGGTACCAAGAGACCCAGTACTTC. Its translation: CASSSWVGGYQETQYF.

This clone was observed a single time. J is TRBJ2-5 and V is TRBV7-9; a weak D match, TRBD2 (5 bases). V lost 5 bases, J lost 5 bases, and 15 bases lay in between. Looked up from germline, CDR1 is SEHNR and CDR2 is FQNEAQ (reference sequence). The CDR3 has 14 residues. The CDR3 here is CASSGGLGSETQYF. DNA of the CDR3: TGTGCCAGCAGCGGTGGACTGGGATCTGAGACCCAGTACTTC.

The CDR3 sequence: CASSTNGLGGYEQYF. CDR3 DNA: TGTGCCAGCAGCACCAACGGACTGGGGGGCTACGAGCAGTACTTC. The gene calls are TRBV21-1 and TRBJ2-7; the table's D call, TRBD2, was not checked against the DNA. TRBV21-1 is given as a pseudogene. CDR3 length equals 15 residues.

This chain joins TRBV29-1 and TRBJ2-1, with 8 bases aligning to TRBD1. The V segment lost 4 bases and the J segment 4 bases; nucleotides outside the gene matches: 3. Per germline, CDR1 SQVTM and CDR2 ANQGSEA. This CDR3 comprises 13 residues. CDR3 nucleotides: TGCAGCGTTGCGGGACAGGTATACAATGAGCAGTTCTTC. Protein sequence: CSVAGQVYNEQFF.

V usage is TRBV28 and J usage is TRBJ1-5, with D hard to call. Trimming took off 3 bases at V and 3 bases at J, with 9 bases between the two ends. CDR1 and CDR2 (germline): MDHEN, SYDVKM. The CDR3 is 14 amino acids. CDR3 in amino acids: CASSFRQNNQPQHF. The CDR3 DNA is TGTGCCAGCAGTTTCAGGCAGAACAATCAGCCCCAGCATTTT.

The chain has TRBV25-1 and TRBJ2-7, with D possibly being TRBD2 (5 bases). Per the germline V gene, CDR1 is MGHDK and CDR2 is SYGVNS. The CDR3 runs to 15 residues. V was clipped by 0 bases and J by 2 bases, with 11 bases between them. CDR3 DNA sequence: TGTGCCAGCAGTGAATACGGGGAGTCCCCCTACGAGCAGTACTTC. Its translation: CASSEYGESPYEQYF.

This chain connects TRBV4-2 to TRBJ2-5; 11 bases line up with TRBD2. With 3 bases clipped from V and 3 bases from J, the junction kept 9 bases outside the gene matches. Germline CDR1 is LGHNA and CDR2 is YNFKEQ. The CDR3 sequence is 17 residues long. The CDR3 reads CASSHPPGSGGEETQYF. For the CDR3, the DNA is TGTGCCAGCAGCCATCCCCCGGGTAGCGGGGGGGAAGAGACCCAGTACTTC.

The chain recombines TRBV28 with TRBJ2-2, with 7 bases that match TRBD2. The CDR3 is 16 amino acids. Germline V gene sequence: CDR1 MDHEN, CDR2 SYDVKM. V trimming: 2 bases; J trimming: 9 bases; junction bases outside the gene matches: 12. The CDR3 DNA reads TGTGCCAGCAGTTTAAGGCCAGAAGGGAGGGGTCGGGAGCTGTTTTTT. It yields the protein CASSLRPEGRGRELFF.

The rearrangement uses TRBV10-3 and TRBJ2-3; 7 nucleotides agree with TRBD1. Germline trimming cut 7 bases from V and 2 bases from J; bases unmatched to any gene: 6. In germline, CDR1 is ENHRY, CDR2 SYGVKD. The CDR3 extends over 14 amino acids. DNA for the CDR3: TGTGCCATCAACGAGGGGGCAGTCACAGATACGCAGTATTTT. Its protein is CAINEGAVTDTQYF.

Of note for this clone: An end of the junction does not agree with germline; a read error may underlie this. V is TRBV7-9 and J is TRBJ1-2; possibly TRBD1 for D (5 bases). CDR1 is SEHNR, CDR2 FQNEAQ, per germline (reference sequence). The CDR3 runs 13 residues. The CDR3 protein is CASSLAGGNGYTF. The CDR3 coding sequence is TGTGCCAGCAGCCTAGCGGGGGGGAATGGCTACACCTTC. Drawing the rest from reference TRBV7-9 and TRBJ1-2, the complete variable domain is DTGVSQNPRHKITKRGQNVTFRCDPISEHNRLYWYRQTLGQGPEFLTYFQNEAQLEKSRLLSDRFSAERPKGSFSTLEIQRTEQGDSAMYLCASSLAGGNGYTFGSGTRLTVV.

V is TRBV30 and J is TRBJ2-7; TRBD2 aligns across 9 bases. After removal of 1 base from V and 6 bases from J, the junction contained 4 bases not matched to a gene. Germline V gives CDR1 GTSNPN, CDR2 SVGIG (reference sequence). This CDR3 spans 13 amino acids. CDR3 region: CAWSAAGGPEQYF. DNA for the CDR3: TGTGCCTGGAGTGCCGCGGGAGGGCCCGAGCAGTACTTC. Full variable domain (rest looked up from reference TRBV30 and TRBJ2-7): SQTIHQWPATLVQPVGSPLSLECTVEGTSNPNLYWYRQAAGRGLQLLFYSVGIGQISSEVPQNLSASRPQDRQFILSSKKLLLSDSGFYLCAWSAAGGPEQYFGPGTRLTVT.

The chain carries TRBV19 and TRBJ1-1; TRBD1 might be the D (5 bases). The germline gives CDR1 LNHDA, CDR2 SQIVND (reference sequence). The CDR3 has 15 residues. The germline V and J ends were trimmed by 5 bases and 4 bases, with 17 bases remaining between them. The CDR3 loop reads CASSGWARGGTEAFF. CDR3 bases: TGTGCCAGTAGTGGCTGGGCCCGCGGGGGCACTGAAGCTTTCTTT.